This T cell receptor beta chain was found in a study of shared clonotypes between healthy human individuals. Study as a whole: Used for every donor were three CD4 naive, three CD4 memory, two CD8 naive and one CD8 memory plate.

General study points: Shared clonotypes: 4.5% to 5% naive CD4, under 4% naive CD8, 2.3% memory CD4, over 0.3% memory CD8.

Evenly divided among several immunoSEQ plates was the genomic DNA of each subset. TCRdb keeps only in-frame clones here, not all; method: immunoSEQ multiplex PCR. The table lists some 2 million clones, roughly 96% of them singletons, with 0.1% to 0.15% in the top ten. The V end was cut by 5 bases, the J end by 4 bases, with 14 bases between. Germline CDR1 LNHDA, CDR2 SQIVND (reference sequence). The CDR3 is made up of 14 amino acids. A note on this clone: Its antigen is undetermined.

A CD45RA+ naive subset and a CD45RA-negative memory subset were split from CD4+ cells. The specimen was naive CD4+ T cells sorted from blood. As for subset: CD45RA+ positively selected. This clonotype originated in a man younger than 30 in good health. This sequence joins TRBV19 and TRBJ1-2; no clear D. This chain's CDR3 is CASSASDKIYGYTF. The CDR3 DNA is TGTGCCAGTAGTGCCTCAGACAAGATCTATGGCTACACCTTC.